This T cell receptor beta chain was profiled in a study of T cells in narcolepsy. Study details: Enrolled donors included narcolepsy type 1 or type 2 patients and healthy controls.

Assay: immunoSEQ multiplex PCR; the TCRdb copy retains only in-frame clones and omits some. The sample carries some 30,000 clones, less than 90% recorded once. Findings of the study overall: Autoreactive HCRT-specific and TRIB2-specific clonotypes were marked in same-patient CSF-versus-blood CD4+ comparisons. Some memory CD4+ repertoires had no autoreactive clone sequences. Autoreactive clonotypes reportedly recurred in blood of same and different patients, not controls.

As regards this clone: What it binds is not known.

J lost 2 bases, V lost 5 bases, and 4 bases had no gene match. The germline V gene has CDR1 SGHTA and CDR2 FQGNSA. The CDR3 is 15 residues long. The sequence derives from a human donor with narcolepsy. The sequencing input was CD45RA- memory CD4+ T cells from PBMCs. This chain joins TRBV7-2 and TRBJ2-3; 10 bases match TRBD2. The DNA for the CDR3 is TGTGCCAGCAGCCTACTAGCGGGGTTCACAGATACGCAGTATTTT. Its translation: CASSLLAGFTDTQYF. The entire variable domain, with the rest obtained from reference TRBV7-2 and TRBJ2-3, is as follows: GAGVSQSPSNKVTEKGKDVELRCDPISGHTALYWYRQSLGQGLEFLIYFQGNSAPDKSGLPSDRFSAERTGGSVSTLTIQRTQQEDSAVYLCASSLLAGFTDTQYFGPGTRLTVL.